This T cell receptor beta chain comes out of a study of shared clonotypes between healthy human individuals. Overall study: Samples came from two female and a few male donors aged 18 to 49.

DNA from unsorted PBMC was sequenced on ten immunoSEQ deep assay plates. Clones were read by immunoSEQ multiplex PCR, and TCRdb kept only the in-frame ones, dropping some. The data show about 470,000 clones, about 76% seen once. This CDR3 has 13 residues. Germline V gene data show CDR1 as MNHEY and CDR2 as SMNVEV (reference sequence). General observations from the study: Clonotype sharing across donors was expected to vary with sequencing depth.

This clone has only one observation. Its specificity is unknown. The study drew all its donors from Caucasian adults living in Nashville, Tennessee. The sample was PBMCs. The rearrangement uses TRBV27 and TRBJ2-5; D is ambiguous. Matching the DNA end better, TRBJ2-7 makes the J call doubtful. This clonotype was sampled from a woman between 40 and 55 years old in good health. Some clones in this sample may be carry-over from other donors' samples. The CDR3 DNA follows: TGTGCCAGCAGTTTGCGGCTCAACTACGAGCAGTACTTC. This translates into CASSLRLNYEQYF.